These 8 T cell receptor beta chains share one sample of origin, sequenced in a study of cytomegalovirus exposure and HLA in healthy donors. Both 60 Vbeta primers and 13 Jbeta primers went into the PCR. Only in-frame clones appear in the TCRdb table, and some are missing; sequencing was by immunoSEQ multiplex PCR. Here the sample table reports 100,000 to 150,000 clones. The sequenced sample was PBMCs. These receptors were taken from a middle-aged man in good health and CMV-seronegative.

The chain is built from TRBV7-2 and TRBJ1-6; D perhaps matches TRBD1 (5 bases). V was shortened by 3 bases and J by 7 bases, with 16 bases between the two germline ends. The CDR3 has 16 residues. Germline loops: CDR1 SGHTA, CDR2 FQGNSA. The CDR3 protein is CASSFGLQVLNSPLHF. The CDR3 region has the DNA TGTGCCAGCAGCTTCGGCCTACAGGTTCTCAATTCACCCCTCCACTTT. The whole variable domain, remainder taken from reference TRBV7-2 and TRBJ1-6, is GAGVSQSPSNKVTEKGKDVELRCDPISGHTALYWYRQSLGQGLEFLIYFQGNSAPDKSGLPSDRFSAERTGGSVSTLTIQRTQQEDSAVYLCASSFGLQVLNSPLHFGNGTRLTVT.

J is TRBJ1-1 and V is TRBV5-5; TRBD1 matches at 7 bases. This CDR3 has 14 amino acids. Trimming cost V 4 bases and J 5 bases; bases outside gene matches: 8. Germline V lookup: CDR1 SGHKS, CDR2 YYEKEE (reference sequence). The CDR3 here is CASSRRQGGTEAFF. CDR3 sequence (DNA): TGTGCCAGCAGCCGGAGACAGGGCGGAACTGAAGCTTTCTTT.

This rearrangement joins TRBV30 to TRBJ2-2; 8 nucleotides align to TRBD1. The junction had 11 bases not matched to a gene; V was cut back by 2 bases and J by 3 bases. Germline values: CDR1 GTSNPN, CDR2 SVGIG (reference sequence). The CDR3 is 17 residues long. DNA for the CDR3: TGTGCCTGGAGTCCCACCCCCAGGGGGCGCGACACCGGGGAGCTGTTTTTT. This gives the protein CAWSPTPRGRDTGELFF.

The chain uses TRBV6-1 and TRBJ1-5; D may be TRBD1 (6 bases). Trimming removed 3 bases at V and 2 bases at J, with 11 bases between. There are 15 residues in the CDR3. Germline CDR1 MNHNS, CDR2 SASEGT. CDR3 sequence (DNA): TGTGCCAGCAGTGATTACAGGGATGGCAATCAGCCCCAGCATTTT. Translated, it gives CASSDYRDGNQPQHF.

The rearrangement joins TRBV7-9 to TRBJ2-2, with TRBD1 identical over 7 bases. Unmatched junction bases numbered 14, after V lost 5 bases and J lost 5 bases. The CDR3 has 17 residues. CDR1 SEHNR and CDR2 FQNEAQ come from the germline V gene (reference sequence). CDR3 nucleotide sequence: TGTGCCAGCAGCAATCCTTACCGGGACAGCAAGACCGGGGAGCTGTTTTTT. This sequence encodes CASSNPYRDSKTGELFF. The whole variable domain, remainder taken from reference TRBV7-9 and TRBJ2-2, is DTGVSQNPRHKITKRGQNVTFRCDPISEHNRLYWYRQTLGQGPEFLTYFQNEAQLEKSRLLSDRFSAERPKGSFSTLEIQRTEQGDSAMYLCASSNPYRDSKTGELFFGEGSRLTVL.

The chain couples TRBV6-4 to TRBJ1-2; TRBD1 aligns across 7 bases. The CDR3 extends over 17 amino acids. From germline, CDR1 is MRHNA and CDR2 SNTAGT. The trim removed 4 bases at V and 0 bases at J, leaving 11 bases unmatched. CDR3 sequence: CASSAFGTDTPNYGYTF. DNA for the CDR3: TGTGCCAGCAGTGCATTTGGGACAGACACCCCTAACTATGGCTACACCTTC.

The rearrangement uses TRBV5-1 and TRBJ2-1; 8 bases match TRBD1. CDR1 is SGHRS, CDR2 YFSETQ, per germline. The CDR3 length is 14 residues. J was trimmed by 8 bases and V by 2 bases; bases with no gene match: 6. The CDR3 DNA reads TGCGCCAGCAGCTTTGACAGGGGCAACGATGAGCAGTTCTTC. It translates to CASSFDRGNDEQFF.

This sequence joins TRBV5-1 and TRBJ1-1; D uncertain. This CDR3 spans 15 amino acids. CDR1 and CDR2 from the germline V gene are SGHRS and YFSETQ. V was pared by 0 bases and J by 0 bases, with 9 bases between. The CDR3 spells CASSLAQRMNTEAFF. CDR3 coding DNA: TGCGCCAGCAGCTTGGCCCAGCGAATGAACACTGAAGCTTTCTTT.